This TCR beta chain was sequenced in a study of CD8 T cells in Susac syndrome. TCR beta sequencing covered blood CD8+ and CD4+ T cells. The patients serving as multiple sclerosis controls were treatment-naive. They had stable or active relapsing-remitting disease and fulfilled revised McDonald criteria. CD8+ and CD4+ T cells were negatively isolated; TEMRA cells were FACS-enriched. The ends lost 2 bases at V and 6 bases at J; junction bases unmatched: 7. CDR3 length: 16 amino acids. Looked up from germline, CDR1 is KGHDR and CDR2 is SFDVKD. After extraction with the RNeasy kit, roughly 0.45 to 1 ug of the RNA was reverse transcribed using random hexamers. The method of amplification for TCR beta CDR3 was immunoSEQ multiplex PCR, covering 54 Vbeta and 13 Jbeta. TCRdb redid the calling of the immunoSEQ multiplex PCR reads with MiXCR, one entry per CDR3 protein. Here the sample spans 130,000 or so distinct CDR3 sequences, roughly 95% being singletons.

Sequencing was performed on CD4+ T cells from PBMCs. The receptor was derived from a human donor with multiple sclerosis. V is TRBV24-1 and J is TRBJ2-3, with TRBD2 identical over 10 bases. In DNA, the CDR3 is TGTGCCACCAGTGATTACAAAGCGGGAGGGCCGGATACGCAGTATTTT. Residues: CATSDYKAGGPDTQYF.